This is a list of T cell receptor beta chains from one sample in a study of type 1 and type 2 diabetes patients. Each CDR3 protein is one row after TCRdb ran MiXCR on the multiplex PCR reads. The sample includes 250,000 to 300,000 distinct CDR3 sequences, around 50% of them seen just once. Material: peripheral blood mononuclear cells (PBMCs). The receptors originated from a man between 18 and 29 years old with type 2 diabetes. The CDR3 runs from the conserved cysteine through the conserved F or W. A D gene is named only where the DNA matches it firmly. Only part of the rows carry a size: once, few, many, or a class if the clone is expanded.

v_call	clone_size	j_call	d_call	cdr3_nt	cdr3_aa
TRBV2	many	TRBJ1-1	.	TGTGCCAGCAGTGTAGAGGGACACACTGAAGCTTTCTTT	CASSVEGHTEAFF
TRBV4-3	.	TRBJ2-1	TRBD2	TGCGCCAGCAGCCAAGATATTAGCGGGGGGGCCAATGAGCAGTTCTTC	CASSQDISGGANEQFF
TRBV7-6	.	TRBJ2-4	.	TGTGCCAGCAGCTTAGGGGCAGTAAACATTCAGTACTTC	CASSLGAVNIQYF
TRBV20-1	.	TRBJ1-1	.	TGCAGTGCTAGAGTCCTACAGGGTCCCACTGAAGCTTTCTTT	CSARVLQGPTEAFF
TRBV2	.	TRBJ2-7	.	TGTGCCAGCAGTGAACTGGGACCATTGAGGGAGCAGTACTTC	CASSELGPLREQYF
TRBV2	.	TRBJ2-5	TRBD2	TGTGCCAGCAGCCCTAGTTCCGGGACTAGCGCGGAGACCCAGTACTTC	CASSPSSGTSAETQYF
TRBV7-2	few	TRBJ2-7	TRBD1	TGTGCCAGCAGCTGGAAGACTCCCGGGACAGGGGTTGGGGAGCAGTACTTC	CASSWKTPGTGVGEQYF
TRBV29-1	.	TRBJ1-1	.	TGCAGCGTTGAAGGTCGGTCTAACACTGAAGCTTTCTTT	CSVEGRSNTEAFF
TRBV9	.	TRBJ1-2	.	TGTGCCAGCAGCGTAGGGGGGGATAACTATGGCTACACCTTC	CASSVGGDNYGYTF
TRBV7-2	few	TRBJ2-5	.	TGTGCCAGCAGCGCCCGACTGGCGGGTAAAGAGACCCAGTACTTC	CASSARLAGKETQYF
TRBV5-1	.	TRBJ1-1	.	TGCGCCAGCAGCTGGGGAACCGACAGGAACACTGAAGCTTTCTTT	CASSWGTDRNTEAFF
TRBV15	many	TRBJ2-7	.	TGTGCCACCAGCCAGGGAGCTGTGAACGAGCAGTACTTC	CATSQGAVNEQYF
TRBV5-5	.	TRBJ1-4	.	TGTGCCAGCAGAACCGTAGGGGTTAATGAAAAACTGTTTTTT	CASRTVGVNEKLFF
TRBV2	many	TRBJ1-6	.	TGTGCCAGCAGGGAAAGGCCGGGACAACTTCCAGGGTCGTCACCCCTCCACTTT	CASRERPGQLPGSSPLHF
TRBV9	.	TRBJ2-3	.	TGTGCCAGCAGCCCCCTCGGGGAGGGGGCCACAGATACGCAGTATTTT	CASSPLGEGATDTQYF
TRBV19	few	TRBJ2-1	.	TGTGCCAGTAGGGGACACTTGTCCTACAATGAGCAGTTCTTC	CASRGHLSYNEQFF
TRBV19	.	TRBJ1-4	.	TGTGCCAGTAACCGAGGGACGGTTAATGAAAAACTGTTTTTT	CASNRGTVNEKLFF
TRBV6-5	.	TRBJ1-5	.	TGTGCCAGCAGTTCTTACTCGCGTCAGCCCCAGCATTTT	CASSSYSRQPQHF
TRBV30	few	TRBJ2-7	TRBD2	TGTGCCTGGAGTGTAGTGGGAGGGCCCTACGAGCAGTACTTC	CAWSVVGGPYEQYF
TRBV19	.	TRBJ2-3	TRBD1	TGTGCCAGTAGTATGAGACAGGGAACAGGAGATACGCAGTATTTT	CASSMRQGTGDTQYF
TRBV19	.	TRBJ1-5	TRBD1	TGTGCCAGTAGTATACAGGGACAGCAGCCCCAGCATTTT	CASSIQGQQPQHF
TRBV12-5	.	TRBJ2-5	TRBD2	TGTGCTAGTGGACCGGGACTAGGGGAGACCCAGTACTTC	CASGPGLGETQYF
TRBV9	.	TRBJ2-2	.	TGTGCCAGCAGCGTAGACAGGCTTTACACCGGGGAGCTGTTTTTT	CASSVDRLYTGELFF
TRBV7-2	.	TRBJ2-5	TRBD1	TGTGCCAGCAGCTTAGATGACAGGGGGCTTCGTTCAGAGACCCAGTACTTC	CASSLDDRGLRSETQYF
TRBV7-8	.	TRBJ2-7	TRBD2	TGTGCCAGCAGCTCAAGGGGACTAGCGGGAGAGCAGTACTTC	CASSSRGLAGEQYF
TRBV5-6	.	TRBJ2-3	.	TGTGCCAGCAGCTTGGGTTCGGCAGACACAGATACGCAGTATTTT	CASSLGSADTDTQYF
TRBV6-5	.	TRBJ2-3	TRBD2	TGTGCCAGCAGTTACTCAGTTTTGACTAGCGGGAGCAATACGCAGTATTTT	CASSYSVLTSGSNTQYF
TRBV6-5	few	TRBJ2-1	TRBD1	TGTGCCAGCAGTCCTCGACAGGGGGCCCTTAATGAGCAGTTCTTC	CASSPRQGALNEQFF
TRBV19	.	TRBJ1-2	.	TGTGCCAGAAAGGACGTCCCTAACTATGGCTACACCTTC	CARKDVPNYGYTF
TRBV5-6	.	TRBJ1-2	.	TGTGCCAGCAGCTCGACAGAACTCTATGGCTACACCTTC	CASSSTELYGYTF
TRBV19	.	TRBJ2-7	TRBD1	TGTGCCAGTGGGACAGGGGTCTACGAGCAGTACTTC	CASGTGVYEQYF
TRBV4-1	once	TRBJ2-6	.	TGCGCCAGCAGCCAGGGAGGGGACAGAGTAGTTCCTGGGGCCAACGTCCTGACTTTC	CASSQGGDRVVPGANVLTF
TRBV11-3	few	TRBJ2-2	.	TGTGCCAGCAGCTTAGGCACAGCGGGGAACACCGGGGAGCTGTTTTTT	CASSLGTAGNTGELFF
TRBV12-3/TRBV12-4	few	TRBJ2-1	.	TGTGCCAGCAGCCGACAGGGAGGGTTCAATGAGCAGTTCTTC	CASSRQGGFNEQFF
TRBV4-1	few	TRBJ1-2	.	TGCGCCAGCAGCCTTGACGGGACATTAACCCTCGACTACACCTTC	CASSLDGTLTLDYTF
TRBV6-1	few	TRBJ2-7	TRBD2	TGTGCCAGCAATGAAGTCGGGACTAGCTCCTACGAGCAGTACTTC	CASNEVGTSSYEQYF
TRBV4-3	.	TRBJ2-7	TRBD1	TGCGCCAGCAGCCGAGAAGACAGGGGGTCGGACGAGCAGTACTTC	CASSREDRGSDEQYF
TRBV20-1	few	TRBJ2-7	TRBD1	TGCAGTGCTCGGGGACAGGGCGGCGAGCAGTACTTC	CSARGQGGEQYF
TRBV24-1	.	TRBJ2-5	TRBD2	TGTGCCACCAGTGCCCGACTAGCGGGATTCGTAGAGACCCAGTACTTC	CATSARLAGFVETQYF
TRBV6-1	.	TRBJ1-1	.	TGTGCCAGCAGGCAGGGTTGGACTGAAGCTTTCTTT	CASRQGWTEAFF
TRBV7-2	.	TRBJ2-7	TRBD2	TGTGCCAGCAGCCCGGGGACTAGCGGTCTCTCCTCCTACGAGCAGTACTTC	CASSPGTSGLSSYEQYF
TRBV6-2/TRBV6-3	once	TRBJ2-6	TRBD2	TGTGCCAGCTTACTAGCGGGAGTGAGCGGGGCCAACGTCCTGACTTTC	CASLLAGVSGANVLTF
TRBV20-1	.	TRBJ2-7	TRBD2	TGCAGTGCTAGAGATTCTCTAGCGGGAGCTCTCCGAACGAGCGAGCAGTACTTC	CSARDSLAGALRTSEQYF
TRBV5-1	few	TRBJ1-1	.	TGCGCCAGCAGCTTGGGGTCAGGCTTGGCCGCCACTGAAGCTTTCTTT	CASSLGSGLAATEAFF
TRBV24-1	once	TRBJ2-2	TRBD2	TGTGCCACCGGGGGACTAGCGGGGGGGCCGGGCACCGGGGAGCTGTTTTTT	CATGGLAGGPGTGELFF
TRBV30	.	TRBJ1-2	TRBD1	TGTGCCTGGAGTGGACAGGGAGTGGATGGCTACACCTTC	CAWSGQGVDGYTF
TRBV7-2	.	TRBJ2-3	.	TGTGCCAGCAGCTTATCCGGGAAGGCAGATACGCAGTATTTT	CASSLSGKADTQYF
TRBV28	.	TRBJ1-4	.	TGTGCCAGCAGTTTATTGATAGATTTTGCAACTAATGAAAAACTGTTTTTT	CASSLLIDFATNEKLFF
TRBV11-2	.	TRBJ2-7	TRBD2	TGTGCCAGCAGCTTACATAGCGGGAGTGGGTACGAGCAGTACTTC	CASSLHSGSGYEQYF
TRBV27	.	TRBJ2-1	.	TGTGCCAGCAGTTTCTTGGGGGGCAATGAGCAGTTCTTC	CASSFLGGNEQFF
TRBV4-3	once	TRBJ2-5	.	TGCGCCAGCAGCCAAGATCCGAGCAAAGAGACCCAGTACTTC	CASSQDPSKETQYF
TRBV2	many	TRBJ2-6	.	TGTGCCAGCAGTGAAGCGGGGAGTGGGGCCAACGTCCTGACTTTC	CASSEAGSGANVLTF
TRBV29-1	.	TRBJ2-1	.	TGCAGCGCCTCCCCAAGCTCCTACAATGAGCAGTTCTTC	CSASPSSYNEQFF
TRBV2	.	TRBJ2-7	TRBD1	TGTGCCAGCACACCCGGGACAGTCTACGAGCAGTACTTC	CASTPGTVYEQYF
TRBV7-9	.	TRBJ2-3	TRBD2	TGTGCCAGCAGCAAAAAGCAGCGGGGGGTCCCGGGGACCTCCATCACAGATACGCAGTATTTT	CASSKKQRGVPGTSITDTQYF